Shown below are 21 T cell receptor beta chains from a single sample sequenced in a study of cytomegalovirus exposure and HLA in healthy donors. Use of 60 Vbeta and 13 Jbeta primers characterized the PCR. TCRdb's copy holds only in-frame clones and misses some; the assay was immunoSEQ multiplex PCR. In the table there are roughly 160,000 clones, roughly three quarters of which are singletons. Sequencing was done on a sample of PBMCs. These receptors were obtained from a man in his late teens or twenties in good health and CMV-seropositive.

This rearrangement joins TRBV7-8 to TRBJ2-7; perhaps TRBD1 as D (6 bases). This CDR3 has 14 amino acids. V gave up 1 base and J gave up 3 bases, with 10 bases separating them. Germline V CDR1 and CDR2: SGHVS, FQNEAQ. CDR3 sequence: CASSLEGEHYEQYF. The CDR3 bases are TGTGCCAGCAGCTTAGAGGGGGAGCACTACGAGCAGTACTTC.

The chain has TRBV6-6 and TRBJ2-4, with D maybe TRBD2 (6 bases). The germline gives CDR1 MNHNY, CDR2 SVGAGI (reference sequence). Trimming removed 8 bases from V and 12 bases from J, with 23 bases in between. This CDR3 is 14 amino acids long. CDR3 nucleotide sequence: TGTGCCAGCGTTTTAGTGGGGGGTTTAGACAGTCAGTACTTC. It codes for CASVLVGGLDSQYF.

In DNA form, the CDR3 reads TGTGCCAGCAGCGGACTAGCGGGGCCCTACAATGAGCAGTTCTTC. It translates to CASSGLAGPYNEQFF. V usage is TRBV7-9 and J usage is TRBJ2-1, with 12 bases identical to TRBD2. CDR1 SEHNR and CDR2 FQNEAQ come from the germline V gene (reference sequence). V lost 5 bases and J lost 2; bases outside the gene matches: 1. The CDR3 covers 15 residues.

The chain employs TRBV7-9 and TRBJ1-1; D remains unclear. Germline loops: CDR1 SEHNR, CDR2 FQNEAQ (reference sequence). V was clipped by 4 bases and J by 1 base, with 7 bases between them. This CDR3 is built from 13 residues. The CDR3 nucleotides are TGTGCCAGCAGCTCGACACCGAACACTGAAGCTTTCTTT. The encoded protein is CASSSTPNTEAFF.

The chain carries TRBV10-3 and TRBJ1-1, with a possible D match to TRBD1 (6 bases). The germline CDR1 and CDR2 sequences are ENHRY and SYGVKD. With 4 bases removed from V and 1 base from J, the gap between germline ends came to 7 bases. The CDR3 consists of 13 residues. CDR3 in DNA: TGTGCCATCAGTGGGGACACGAACACTGAAGCTTTCTTT. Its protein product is CAISGDTNTEAFF.

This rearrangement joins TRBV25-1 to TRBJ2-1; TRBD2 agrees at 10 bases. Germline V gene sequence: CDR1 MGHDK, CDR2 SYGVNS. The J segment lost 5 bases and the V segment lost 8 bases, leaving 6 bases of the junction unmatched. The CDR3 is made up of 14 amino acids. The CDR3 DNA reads TGTGCCAGCTATAATAGCGGGGGGAACAATGAGCAGTTCTTC. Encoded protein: CASYNSGGNNEQFF.

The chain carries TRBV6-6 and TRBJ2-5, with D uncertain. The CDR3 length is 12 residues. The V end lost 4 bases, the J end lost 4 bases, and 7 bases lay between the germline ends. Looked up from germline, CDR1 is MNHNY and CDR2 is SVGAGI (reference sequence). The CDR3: CASSSTTETQYF. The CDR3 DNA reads TGTGCCAGCAGTTCTACTACAGAGACCCAGTACTTC.

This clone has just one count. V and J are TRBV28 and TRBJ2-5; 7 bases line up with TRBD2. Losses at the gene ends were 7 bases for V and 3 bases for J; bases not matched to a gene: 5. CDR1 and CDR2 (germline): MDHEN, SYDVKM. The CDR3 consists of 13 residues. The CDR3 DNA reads TGTGCCAGCACCCGGGGAGGGGAAGAGACCCAGTACTTC. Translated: CASTRGGEETQYF.

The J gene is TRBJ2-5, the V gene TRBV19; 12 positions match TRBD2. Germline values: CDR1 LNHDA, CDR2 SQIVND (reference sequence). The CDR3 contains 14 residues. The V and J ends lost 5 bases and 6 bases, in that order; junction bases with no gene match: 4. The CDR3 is CASSSTSGRQTQYF. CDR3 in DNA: TGTGCCAGTAGTTCCACTAGCGGGAGGCAGACCCAGTACTTC.

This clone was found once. This chain's CDR3 is CASSIRDRGRRDTEAFF. The DNA of the CDR3 is TGTGCCAGTAGTATCCGGGACAGGGGGCGCAGGGACACTGAAGCTTTCTTT. The genes are TRBV19 and TRBJ1-1; 12 nucleotides align to TRBD1. The CDR3 is made up of 17 amino acids. V lost 3 bases to trimming and J lost 3 bases; unmatched junction nucleotides: 8. Germline V lookup: CDR1 LNHDA, CDR2 SQIVND (reference sequence).

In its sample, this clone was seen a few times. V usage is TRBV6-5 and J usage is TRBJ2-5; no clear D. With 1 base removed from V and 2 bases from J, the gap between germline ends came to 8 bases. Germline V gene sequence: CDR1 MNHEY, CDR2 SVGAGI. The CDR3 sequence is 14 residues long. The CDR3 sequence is CASSYLGLQETQYF. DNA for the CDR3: TGTGCCAGCAGTTACTTGGGCTTGCAAGAGACCCAGTACTTC.

The CDR3 DNA reads as TGTGCCAGCAGTTTATCAGGCGGCACTGAAGCTTTCTTT. It translates to CASSLSGGTEAFF. This chain connects TRBV27 to TRBJ1-1; no firm D call. Germline V lookup: CDR1 MNHEY, CDR2 SMNVEV (reference sequence). V lost 0 bases, J lost 4 bases, and 6 bases lay in between. The length of the CDR3 is 13 residues.

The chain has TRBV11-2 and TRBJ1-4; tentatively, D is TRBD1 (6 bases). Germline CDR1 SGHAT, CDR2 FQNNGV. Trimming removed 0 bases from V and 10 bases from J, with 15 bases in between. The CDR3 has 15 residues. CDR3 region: CASSLDRGAIGKLFF. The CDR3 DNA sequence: TGTGCCAGCAGCTTAGATCGGGGGGCGATCGGAAAACTGTTTTTT.

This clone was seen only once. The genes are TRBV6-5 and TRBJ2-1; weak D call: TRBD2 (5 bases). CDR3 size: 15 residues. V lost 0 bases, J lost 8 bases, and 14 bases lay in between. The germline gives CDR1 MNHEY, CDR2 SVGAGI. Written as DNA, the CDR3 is TGTGCCAGCAGTTACTCCCCTGCTAGCTCCCATGAGCAGTTCTTC. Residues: CASSYSPASSHEQFF.

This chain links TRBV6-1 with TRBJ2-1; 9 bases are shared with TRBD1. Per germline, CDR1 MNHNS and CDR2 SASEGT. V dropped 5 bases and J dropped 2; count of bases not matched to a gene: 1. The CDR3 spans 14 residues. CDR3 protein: CASSRQGAYNEQFF. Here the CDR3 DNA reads TGTGCCAGCAGTAGACAGGGGGCCTACAATGAGCAGTTCTTC.

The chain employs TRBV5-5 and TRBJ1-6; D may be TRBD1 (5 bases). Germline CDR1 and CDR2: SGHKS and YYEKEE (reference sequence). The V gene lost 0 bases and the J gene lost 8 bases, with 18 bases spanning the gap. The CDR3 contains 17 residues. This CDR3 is CASSLDTGHAIHSPLHF. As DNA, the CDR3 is TGTGCCAGCAGCTTGGATACAGGACACGCGATCCATTCACCCCTCCACTTT.

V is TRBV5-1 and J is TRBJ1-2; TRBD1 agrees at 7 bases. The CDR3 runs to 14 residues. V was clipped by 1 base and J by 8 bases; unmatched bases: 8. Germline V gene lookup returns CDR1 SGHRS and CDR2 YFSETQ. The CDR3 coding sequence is TGCGCCAGCAGCTTGCTAACAGGGGAATTCGGCTACACCTTC. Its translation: CASSLLTGEFGYTF. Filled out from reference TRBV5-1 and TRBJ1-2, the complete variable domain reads KAGVTQTPRYLIKTRGQQVTLSCSPISGHRSVSWYQQTPGQGLQFLFEYFSETQRNKGNFPGRFSGRQFSNSRSEMNVSTLELGDSALYLCASSLLTGEFGYTFGSGTRLTVV.

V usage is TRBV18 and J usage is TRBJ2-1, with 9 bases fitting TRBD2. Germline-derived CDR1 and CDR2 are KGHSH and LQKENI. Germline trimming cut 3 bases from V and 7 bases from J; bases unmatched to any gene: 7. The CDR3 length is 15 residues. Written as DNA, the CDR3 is TGTGCCAGCTCACCCTCTAGCGGGATGTCAAATGAGCAGTTCTTC. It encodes CASSPSSGMSNEQFF.

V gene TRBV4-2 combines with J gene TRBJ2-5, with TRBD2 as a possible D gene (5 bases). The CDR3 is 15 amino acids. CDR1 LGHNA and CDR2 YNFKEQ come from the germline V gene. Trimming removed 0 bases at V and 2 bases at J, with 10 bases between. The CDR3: CASSQESSGQETQYF. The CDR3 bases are TGTGCCAGCAGCCAAGAAAGCTCGGGGCAAGAGACCCAGTACTTC.

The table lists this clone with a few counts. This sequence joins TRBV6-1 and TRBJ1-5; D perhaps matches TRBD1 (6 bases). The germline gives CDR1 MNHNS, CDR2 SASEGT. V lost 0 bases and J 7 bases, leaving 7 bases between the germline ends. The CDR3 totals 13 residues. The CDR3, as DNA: TGTGCCAGCAGTGAAGCGGGGGCGCAGCCCCAGCATTTT. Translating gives CASSEAGAQPQHF.

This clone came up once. The CDR3 is CASSLLAGPGELFF. CDR3 sequence (DNA): TGTGCCAGCAGTTTACTAGCGGGGCCCGGGGAGCTGTTTTTT. The chain employs TRBV27 and TRBJ2-2; 9 bases fit TRBD2. V shed 2 bases, J shed 6 bases, and the junction held 1 base outside the gene matches. The CDR3 is 14 amino acids. CDR1 is MNHEY, CDR2 SMNVEV, per germline (reference sequence).